This TCR beta chain originates from a study of T-cell memory formation after mild COVID-19. Study-wide findings and caveats: Cross-reactive memory seemingly joined, as some responding clones were found in pre-infection memory.

MiXCR, run by TCRdb on the 5' RACE reads, gives a single entry per CDR3 protein. The sample lists about 190,000 distinct CDR3 sequences, around 16% occurring once. This CDR3 region has 16 residues. CDR1 is SEHNR, CDR2 FQNEAQ, per germline (reference sequence). Unmatched junction bases numbered 3, after V lost 4 bases and J lost 0 bases. This clonotype has just a few counts. What it binds is unknown. Specimen: PBMCs or a T cell subset sorted from them (not recorded which). The chain combines TRBV7-9 with TRBJ1-1, with TRBD1 matching 12 bases. The sequence came from an adult woman who had mild COVID-19 (a few samples of this study predate the infection). Cell type and time point are not known. The CDR3 protein is CASSWDRGLMNTEAFF. The CDR3 DNA is TGTGCCAGCAGCTGGGACAGGGGGCTTATGAACACTGAAGCTTTCTTT. Full variable domain (remainder filled in from reference TRBV7-9 and TRBJ1-1): DTGVSQNPRHKITKRGQNVTFRCDPISEHNRLYWYRQTLGQGPEFLTYFQNEAQLEKSRLLSDRFSAERPKGSFSTLEIQRTEQGDSAMYLCASSWDRGLMNTEAFFGQGTRLTVV.